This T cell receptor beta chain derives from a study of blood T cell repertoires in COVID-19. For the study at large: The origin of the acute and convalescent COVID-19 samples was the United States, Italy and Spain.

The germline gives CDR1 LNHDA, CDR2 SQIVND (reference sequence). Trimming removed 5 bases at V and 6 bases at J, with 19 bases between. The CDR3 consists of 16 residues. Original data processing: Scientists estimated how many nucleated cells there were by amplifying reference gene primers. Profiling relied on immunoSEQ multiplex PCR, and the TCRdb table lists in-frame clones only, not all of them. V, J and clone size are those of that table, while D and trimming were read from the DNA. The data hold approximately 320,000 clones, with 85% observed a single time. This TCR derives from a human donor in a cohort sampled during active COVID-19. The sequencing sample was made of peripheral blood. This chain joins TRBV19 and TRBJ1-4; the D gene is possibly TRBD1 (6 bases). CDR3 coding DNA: TGTGCCAGTAGTGCCCTCAACAGGGTGGTGGATGAAAAACTGTTTTTT. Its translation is CASSALNRVVDEKLFF.